This T cell receptor (beta chain) was recorded in a study of T cell repertoires in cytomegalovirus infection. Turning to this clonotype: No antigen is known for it.

MiXCR, applied by TCRdb to the reads, yields one record per CDR3 protein. Of nearly 700,000 distinct CDR3 sequences listed, around 32% are singletons. Per germline, CDR1 MDHEN and CDR2 SYDVKM. The germline V and J ends were trimmed by 6 bases and 0 bases, with 12 bases remaining between them. There are 14 residues in the CDR3. This TCR came from a human donor in good health (CMV status not recorded). Some clones in this sample may be carry-over from other donors' samples. The J gene is TRBJ2-7, the V gene TRBV28; possibly TRBD2 for D (6 bases). The specimen comprised cultured PBMCs, sampled from culture after CMV antigen stimulation. CDR3 coding DNA: TGTGCCAGCAGCGGGACTTCTATCTCCTACGAGCAGTACTTC. It translates to CASSGTSISYEQYF.